This T cell receptor beta chain was documented in a study of blood T cell repertoires in COVID-19. The V gene lost 0 bases and the J gene lost 4 bases, with 7 bases spanning the gap. The CDR3 totals 13 residues. The germline CDR1 and CDR2 sequences are SGHDT and YYEEEE. The method was immunoSEQ multiplex PCR; TCRdb's version includes in-frame clones alone and lacks a portion of them. The sample shows 380,000 or so clones, over 75% of them seen only once. The chain joins TRBV5-6 to TRBJ1-2; D uncertain. This TCR came from a middle-aged woman with acute COVID-19. Sequencing input: PBMCs or T cells enriched from blood (not recorded which). This chain's CDR3 is CASSLERFYGYTF. The CDR3 coding sequence is TGTGCCAGCAGCTTGGAACGGTTCTATGGCTACACCTTC.